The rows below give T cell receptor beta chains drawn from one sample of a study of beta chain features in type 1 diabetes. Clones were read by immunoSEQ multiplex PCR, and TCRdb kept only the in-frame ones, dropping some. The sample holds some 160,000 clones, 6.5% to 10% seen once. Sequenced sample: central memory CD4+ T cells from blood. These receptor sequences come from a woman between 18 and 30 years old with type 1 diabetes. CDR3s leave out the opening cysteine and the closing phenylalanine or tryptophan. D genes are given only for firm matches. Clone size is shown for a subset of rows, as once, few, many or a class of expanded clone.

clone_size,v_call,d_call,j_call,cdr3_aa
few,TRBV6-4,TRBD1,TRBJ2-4,ASSIGTGSRIQY
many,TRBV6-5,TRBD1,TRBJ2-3,ASSQGAQTQY
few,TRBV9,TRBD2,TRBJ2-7,ASSVVKRDPPYEQY
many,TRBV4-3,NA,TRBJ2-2,ASSQDASWSGELF
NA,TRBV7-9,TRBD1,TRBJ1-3,ASGQEGNTIY
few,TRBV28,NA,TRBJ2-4,ASRYGGTKNIQY
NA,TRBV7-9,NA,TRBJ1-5,ASSLGLGRREPQH
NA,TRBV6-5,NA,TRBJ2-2,ASGPRASGTGELF
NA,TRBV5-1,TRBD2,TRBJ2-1,ASSLSGGTSEQF
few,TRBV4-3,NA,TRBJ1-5,ASSQDFPNQPQH
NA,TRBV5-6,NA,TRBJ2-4,ASSLGGPNIQY
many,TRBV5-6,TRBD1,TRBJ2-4,ASSLRGPNKNIQY
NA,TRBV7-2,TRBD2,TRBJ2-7,ASSSTSGGYEQY
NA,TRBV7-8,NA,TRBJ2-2,ASKLNLGGELF
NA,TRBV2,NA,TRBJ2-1,ASSGLAEQF
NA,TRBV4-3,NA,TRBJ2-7,ASSYDRGGSYEQY
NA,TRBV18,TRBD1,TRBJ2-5,ASTGQGEETQY
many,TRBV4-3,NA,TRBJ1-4,ASSVHNEKLF
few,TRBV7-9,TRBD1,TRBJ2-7,ASSLAGTGGYEQY
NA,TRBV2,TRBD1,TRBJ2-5,ASRTGQPFQETQY
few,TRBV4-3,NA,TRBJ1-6,ASSRERNSPLH
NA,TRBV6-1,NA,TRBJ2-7,ASRDPPGEQY
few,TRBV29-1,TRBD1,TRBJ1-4,SVVRDSNNEKLF
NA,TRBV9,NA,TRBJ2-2,ASSVNQGRGTGELF
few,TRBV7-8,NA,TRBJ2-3,ASSLTPTDTQY
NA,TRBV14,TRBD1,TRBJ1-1,ASSRQGHMNTEAF
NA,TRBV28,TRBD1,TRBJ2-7,ASSQLVGQDYEQY
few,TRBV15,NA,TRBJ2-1,ATSTWTGDEQF
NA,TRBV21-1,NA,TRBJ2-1,ATETVTGDRDNEQF
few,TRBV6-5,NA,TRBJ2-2,ASSGSGHTGELF
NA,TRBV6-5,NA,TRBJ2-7,ASTGTAYEQY
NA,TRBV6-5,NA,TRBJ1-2,ASSYSMTEANYGYT
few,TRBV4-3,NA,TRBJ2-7,ASSPSGGSSSYEQY
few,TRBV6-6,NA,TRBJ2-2,ASSVNTGELF
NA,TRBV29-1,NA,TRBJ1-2,SVEDRRDGYT
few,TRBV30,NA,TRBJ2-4,AWDRQVGDIQY
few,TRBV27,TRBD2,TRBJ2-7,AGAGGTNEQY
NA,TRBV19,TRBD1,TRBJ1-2,ASSLVQGYGYT
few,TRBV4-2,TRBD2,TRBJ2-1,ASSPSAGEAYNEQF
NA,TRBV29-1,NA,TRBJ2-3,SVEVGGSTDTQY
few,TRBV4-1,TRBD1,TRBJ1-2,ASSLPGQDYGYT
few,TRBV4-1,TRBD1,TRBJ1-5,ASSLTGNQPQH
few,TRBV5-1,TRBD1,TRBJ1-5,ASSLVPGTDQPQH
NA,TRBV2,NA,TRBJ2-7,ASRLESNEQY
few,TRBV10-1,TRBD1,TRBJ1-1,ASKGQPNTEAF